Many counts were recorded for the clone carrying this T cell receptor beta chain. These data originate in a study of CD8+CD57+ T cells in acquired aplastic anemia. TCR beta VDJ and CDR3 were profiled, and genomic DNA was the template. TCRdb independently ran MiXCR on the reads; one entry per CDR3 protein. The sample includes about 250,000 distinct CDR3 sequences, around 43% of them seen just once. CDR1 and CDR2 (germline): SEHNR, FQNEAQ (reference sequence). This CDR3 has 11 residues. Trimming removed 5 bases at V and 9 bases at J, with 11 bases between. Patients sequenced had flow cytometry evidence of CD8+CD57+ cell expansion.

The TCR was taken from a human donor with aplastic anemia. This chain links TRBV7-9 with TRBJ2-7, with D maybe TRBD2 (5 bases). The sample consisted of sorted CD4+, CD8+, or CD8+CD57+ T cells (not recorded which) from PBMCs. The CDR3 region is CASSLEDGQYF. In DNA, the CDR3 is TGTGCCAGCAGCCTGGAGGACGGGCAGTACTTC.